Sequencing of this T cell receptor beta chain was carried out in a study of T cells in Graves' hyperthyroidism and ophthalmopathy. Amplified regions were TCR beta CDR3 sequences from RNA transcripts. In the first-round RT-PCR of the TCR CDR3, the HTBI primer set was used. One entry per CDR3 protein results from TCRdb running MiXCR on the multiplex PCR reads. The sample consists of roughly 500,000 distinct CDR3 sequences, 46% of them appearing once. The junction had 6 bases not matched to a gene; V was cut back by 2 bases and J by 0 bases. Germline CDR1 SGHVS, CDR2 FNYEAQ. This CDR3 is built from 16 residues. This clonotype was recorded many times.

The sequenced sample was peripheral blood or thyroid tissue (not recorded which). The sequence derives from an adult woman with Graves' disease, either hyperthyroidism or ophthalmopathy (not recorded which). The chain combines TRBV7-6 with TRBJ1-1; 7 positions match TRBD1. The CDR3: CASSLNRGVMNTEAFF. CDR3 DNA sequence: TGTGCCAGCAGCTTAAACAGGGGTGTAATGAACACTGAAGCTTTCTTT.